This section outlines one TCR beta chain sequence together with its context. Its antigen is unidentified. This sample is part of a study of shared clonotypes between healthy human individuals. Study-wide findings and caveats: Owing to a small donor count, the genetic and exposure-history diversity represented was limited. Non-shared clonotypes had lower generation probabilities than clonotypes shared by all four sorted-subset donors.

The CDR3 loop spans 17 amino acids. Trimming cost V 0 bases and J 7 bases; bases outside gene matches: 13. Germline assignment: CDR1 MGHRA and CDR2 YSYEKL. Each subset's genomic DNA was shared equally among a number of immunoSEQ plates. In the study's own analysis: ImmunoSEQ gave junction-only sequences without quality scores, so filtering differed. The table came from immunoSEQ multiplex PCR; TCRdb's copy has only in-frame clones and leaves some out. For V, J and clone size, that table is used; D and trimming come from the DNA. This table holds around 1.9 million clones, about 93% found once. Terminally differentiated effector memory CD45RA+ cells were excluded from the naive CD8 cells, which were CD45RO-negative and positively selected for CCR7.

The chain combines TRBV4-1 with TRBJ1-2; 8 bases map to TRBD1. Sequencing was done on a sample of naive CD8+ T cells from PBMCs. This receptor was obtained from a man aged 18 to 35 in good health. Some clones in this sample may be carry-over from other donors' samples. The CDR3 loop reads CASSQDLPGGGPGGYTF. CDR3 sequence (DNA): TGCGCCAGCAGCCAAGATTTGCCAGGGGGCGGTCCGGGTGGCTACACCTTC.